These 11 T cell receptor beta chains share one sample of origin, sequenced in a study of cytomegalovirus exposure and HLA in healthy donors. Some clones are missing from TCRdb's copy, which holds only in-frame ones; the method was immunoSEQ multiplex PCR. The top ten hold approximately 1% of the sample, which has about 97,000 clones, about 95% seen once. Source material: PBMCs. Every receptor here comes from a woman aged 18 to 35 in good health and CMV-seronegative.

The CDR3 spells CASSETTGGNQPQHF. The CDR3 DNA follows: TGTGCCAGCAGCGAGACTACAGGGGGTAATCAGCCCCAGCATTTT. The chain is built from TRBV6-4 and TRBJ1-5, with 8 bases matching TRBD1. Per germline, CDR1 MRHNA and CDR2 SNTAGT. V shed 6 bases and J 4 bases; nucleotides not matched to a gene: 8. The CDR3 consists of 15 residues.

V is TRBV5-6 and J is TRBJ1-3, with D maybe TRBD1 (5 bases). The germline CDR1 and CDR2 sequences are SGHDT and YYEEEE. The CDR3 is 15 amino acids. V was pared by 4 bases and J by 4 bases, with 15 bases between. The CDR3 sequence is CASSLGQGAGNTIYF. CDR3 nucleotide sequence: TGTGCCAGCAGCCTGGGCCAGGGTGCAGGAAACACCATATATTTT.

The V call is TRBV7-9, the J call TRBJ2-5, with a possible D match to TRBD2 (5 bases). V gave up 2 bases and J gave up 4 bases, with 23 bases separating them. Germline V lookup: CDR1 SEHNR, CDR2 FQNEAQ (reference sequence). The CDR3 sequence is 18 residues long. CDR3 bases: TGTGCCAGCAGCTTATTAGGCCCCGAGGTAGCGTGGGGAGAGACCCAGTACTTC. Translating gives CASSLLGPEVAWGETQYF.

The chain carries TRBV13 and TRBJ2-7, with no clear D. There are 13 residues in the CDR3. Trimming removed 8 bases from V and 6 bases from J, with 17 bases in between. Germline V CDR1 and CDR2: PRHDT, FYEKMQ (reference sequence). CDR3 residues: CASSKTQLREQYF. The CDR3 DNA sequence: TGTGCCAGCTCCAAGACTCAACTCCGCGAGCAGTACTTC. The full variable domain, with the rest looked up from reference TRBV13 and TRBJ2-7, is AAGVIQSPRHLIKEKRETATLKCYPIPRHDTVYWYQQGPGQDPQFLISFYEKMQSDKGSIPDRFSAQQFSDYHSELNMSSLELGDSALYFCASSKTQLREQYFGPGTRLTVT.

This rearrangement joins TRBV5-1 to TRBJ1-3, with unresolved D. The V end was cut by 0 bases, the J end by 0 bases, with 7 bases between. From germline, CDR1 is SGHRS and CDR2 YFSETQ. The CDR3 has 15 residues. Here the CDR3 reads CASSLEQFSGNTIYF. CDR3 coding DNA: TGCGCCAGCAGCTTGGAACAGTTCTCTGGAAACACCATATATTTT.

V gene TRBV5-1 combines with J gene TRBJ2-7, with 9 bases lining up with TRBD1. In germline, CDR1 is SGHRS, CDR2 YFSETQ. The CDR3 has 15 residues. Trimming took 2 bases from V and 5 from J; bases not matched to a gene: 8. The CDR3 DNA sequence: TGCGCCAGCAGCTTTTGGGGACAGGGAGAGAACGAGCAGTACTTC. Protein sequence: CASSFWGQGENEQYF.

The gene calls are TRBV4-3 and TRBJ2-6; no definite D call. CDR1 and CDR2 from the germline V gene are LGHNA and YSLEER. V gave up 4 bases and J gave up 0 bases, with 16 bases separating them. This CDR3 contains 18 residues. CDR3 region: CASSPIASPFSGANVLTF. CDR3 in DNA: TGCGCCAGCAGCCCAATCGCGTCCCCCTTCTCTGGGGCCAACGTCCTGACTTTC.

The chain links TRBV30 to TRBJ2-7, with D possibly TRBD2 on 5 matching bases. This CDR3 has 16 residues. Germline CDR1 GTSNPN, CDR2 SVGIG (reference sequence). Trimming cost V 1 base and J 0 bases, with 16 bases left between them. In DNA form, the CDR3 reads TGTGCCTGGAGTGCCCGATGGTACGGGGTCTCCTACGAGCAGTACTTC. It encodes CAWSARWYGVSYEQYF.

For the CDR3, the DNA is TGTGCCAGCACTACGACACAGGGTAACACTGAAGCTTTCTTT. Its translation is CASTTTQGNTEAFF. This sequence joins TRBV6-1 and TRBJ1-1; the D gene is possibly TRBD1 (6 bases). The CDR3 consists of 14 residues. Germline CDR1 MNHNS, CDR2 SASEGT. V was pared by 7 bases and J by 2 bases, with 14 bases between.

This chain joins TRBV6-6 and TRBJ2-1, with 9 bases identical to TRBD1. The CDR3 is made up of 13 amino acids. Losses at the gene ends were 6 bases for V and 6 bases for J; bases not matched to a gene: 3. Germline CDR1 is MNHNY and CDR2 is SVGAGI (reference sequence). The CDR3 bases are TGTGCCAGCAGCGAGGGACAGGGCAATGAGCAGTTCTTC. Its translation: CASSEGQGNEQFF.

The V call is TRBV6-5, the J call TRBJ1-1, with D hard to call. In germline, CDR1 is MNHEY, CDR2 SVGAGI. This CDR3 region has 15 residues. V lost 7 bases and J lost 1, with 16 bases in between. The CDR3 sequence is CASMFGWPGNTEAFF. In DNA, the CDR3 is TGTGCCAGCATGTTTGGATGGCCAGGGAACACTGAAGCTTTCTTT.